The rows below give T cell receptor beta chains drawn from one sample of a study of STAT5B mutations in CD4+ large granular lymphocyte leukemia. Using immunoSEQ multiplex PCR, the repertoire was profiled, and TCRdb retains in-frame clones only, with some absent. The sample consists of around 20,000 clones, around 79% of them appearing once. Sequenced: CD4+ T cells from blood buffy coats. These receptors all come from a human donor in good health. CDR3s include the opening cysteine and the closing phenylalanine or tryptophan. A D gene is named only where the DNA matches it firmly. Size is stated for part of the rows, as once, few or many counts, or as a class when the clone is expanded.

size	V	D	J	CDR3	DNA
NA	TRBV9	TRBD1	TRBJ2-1	CASSWEETGVNEQFF	TGTGCCAGCAGCTGGGAAGAGACAGGGGTCAATGAGCAGTTCTTC
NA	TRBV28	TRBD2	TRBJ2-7	CASSPPSGFYEQYF	TGTGCCAGCAGCCCTCCTAGCGGCTTCTACGAGCAGTACTTC
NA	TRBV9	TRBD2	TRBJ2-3	CASSGGTSGGDGTDTQYF	TGTGCCAGCAGCGGCGGGACTAGCGGGGGGGATGGCACAGATACGCAGTATTTT
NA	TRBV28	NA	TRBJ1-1	CASRTPGRGANTEAFF	TGTGCCAGCAGGACACCCGGGCGGGGGGCGAACACTGAAGCTTTCTTT
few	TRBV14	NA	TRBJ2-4	CASSQTGLWNIQYF	TGTGCCAGCAGCCAGACGGGTTTATGGAACATTCAGTACTTC
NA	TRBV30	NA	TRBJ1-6	CAWRFAGGGRNSPLHF	TGTGCCTGGAGGTTCGCCGGTGGGGGGCGGAATTCACCCCTCCACTTT
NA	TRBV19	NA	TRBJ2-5	CASSIVGAETQYF	TGTGCCAGTAGTATAGTTGGAGCAGAGACCCAGTACTTC
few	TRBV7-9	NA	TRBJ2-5	CASSPGETQYF	TGTGCCAGCAGCCCCGGGGAGACCCAGTACTTC
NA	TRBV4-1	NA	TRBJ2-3	CASSQTEHTDTQYF	TGCGCCAGCAGCCAAACAGAGCACACAGATACGCAGTATTTT
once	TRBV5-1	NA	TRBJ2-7	CASSSGITYNYEQYF	TGCGCCAGCAGCTCCGGGATCACATACAATTACGAGCAGTACTTC
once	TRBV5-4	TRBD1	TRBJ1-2	CASSSGWGRGYGYTF	TGTGCCAGCAGTTCGGGATGGGGCAGGGGGTACGGCTACACCTTC
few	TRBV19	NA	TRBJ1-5	CASSFRDIKHF	TGTGCCAGTAGTTTCCGGGACATAAAACATTTT
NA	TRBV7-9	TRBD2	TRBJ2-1	CASSLGSSGGLGFF	TGTGCCAGCAGCTTAGGCTCCAGCGGGGGACTTGGGTTCTTC
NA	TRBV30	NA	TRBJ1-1	CAWGHQNTEAFF	TGTGCCTGGGGACATCAGAACACTGAAGCTTTCTTT
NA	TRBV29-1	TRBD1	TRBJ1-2	CSVDNRDRGGYTF	TGCAGCGTTGATAACCGGGACAGGGGTGGCTACACCTTC
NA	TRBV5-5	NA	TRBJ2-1	CASSLMGSSYNEQFF	TGTGCCAGCAGCTTGATGGGGAGCTCCTACAATGAGCAGTTCTTC
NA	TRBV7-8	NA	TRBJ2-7	CASSLGTGASYEQYF	TGTGCCAGCAGCTTGGGAACTGGAGCGTCCTACGAGCAGTACTTC
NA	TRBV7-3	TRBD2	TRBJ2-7	CASSLAGGREQYF	TGTGCCAGCAGCCTAGCGGGGGGCCGGGAGCAGTACTTC
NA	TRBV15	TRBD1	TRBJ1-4	CATSRVRGDEKLFF	TGTGCCACCAGCAGAGTCAGGGGGGATGAAAAACTGTTTTTT
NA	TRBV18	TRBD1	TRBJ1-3	CASSPRTGEMNTIYF	TGTGCCAGCTCACCTCGGACAGGGGAGATGAACACCATATATTTT
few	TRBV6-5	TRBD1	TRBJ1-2	CASSYRTGYGYTF	TGTGCCAGCAGTTATCGGACAGGGTATGGCTACACCTTC
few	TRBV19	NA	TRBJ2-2	CASMGGSNTGELFF	TGTGCCAGTATGGGGGGATCGAACACCGGGGAGCTGTTTTTT
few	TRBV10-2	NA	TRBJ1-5	CASSAGNQPQHF	TGCGCCAGCAGTGCTGGAAATCAGCCCCAGCATTTT
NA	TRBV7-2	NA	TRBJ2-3	CASSPKTANFASSTDTQYF	TGTGCCAGCAGCCCCAAGACAGCGAACTTTGCCTCTAGCACAGATACGCAGTATTTT
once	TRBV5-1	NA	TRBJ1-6	CASSLEAPTGYNSPLHF	TGCGCCAGCAGCTTGGAAGCCCCTACCGGGTATAATTCACCCCTCCACTTT
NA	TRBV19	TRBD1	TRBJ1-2	CASSMGQGLGGYTF	TGTGCCAGTAGTATGGGACAGGGGTTGGGTGGCTACACCTTC
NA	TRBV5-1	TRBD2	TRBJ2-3	CASSRRTSGGGDTDTQYF	TGCGCCAGCAGCCGTAGGACTAGCGGGGGGGGAGACACAGATACGCAGTATTTT
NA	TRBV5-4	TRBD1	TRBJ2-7	CASSPPDRDEQYF	TGTGCCAGCAGCCCCCCGGACAGGGACGAGCAGTACTTC
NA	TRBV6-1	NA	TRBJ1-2	CASSEAGLYPNYGYTF	TGTGCCAGCAGTGAAGCCGGACTGTATCCTAACTATGGCTACACCTTC
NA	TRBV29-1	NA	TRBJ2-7	CSVAFGTDEQYF	TGCAGCGTTGCCTTTGGGACGGACGAGCAGTACTTC
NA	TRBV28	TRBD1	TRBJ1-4	CASSMVGTATNEKLFF	TGTGCCAGCAGTATGGTAGGGACAGCAACTAATGAAAAACTGTTTTTT
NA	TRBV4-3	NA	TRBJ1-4	CASSKGGADNEKLFF	TGCGCCAGCAGCAAAGGGGGGGCAGATAATGAAAAACTGTTTTTT
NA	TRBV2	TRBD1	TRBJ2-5	CASVRSGTGFPGETQYF	TGTGCCAGCGTAAGGTCCGGGACAGGCTTCCCGGGGGAGACCCAGTACTTC
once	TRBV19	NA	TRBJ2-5	CASRETRFQETQYF	TGTGCCAGTAGAGAAACTAGATTCCAAGAGACCCAGTACTTC
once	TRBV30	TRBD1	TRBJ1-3	CAWSVGGQGSGNTIYF	TGTGCCTGGAGTGTAGGGGGACAGGGGTCTGGAAACACCATATATTTT
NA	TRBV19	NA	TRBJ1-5	CASRISNQPQHF	TGTGCCAGTAGGATTAGCAATCAGCCCCAGCATTTT
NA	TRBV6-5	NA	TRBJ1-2	CASSRSQQVVYGYTF	TGTGCCAGCAGTCGATCCCAACAGGTCGTCTATGGCTACACCTTC
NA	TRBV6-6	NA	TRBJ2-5	CASSDGGSEETQYF	TGTGCCAGCAGTGACGGCGGTTCGGAGGAGACCCAGTACTTC
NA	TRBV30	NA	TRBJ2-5	CAWEAGETQYF	TGTGCCTGGGAGGCAGGGGAGACCCAGTACTTC
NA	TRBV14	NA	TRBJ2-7	CASSQGFQTAYEQYF	TGTGCCAGCAGCCAAGGCTTCCAGACCGCCTACGAGCAGTACTTC
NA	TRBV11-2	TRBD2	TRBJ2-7	CASSSTGGYEQYF	TGTGCCAGCAGCTCGACGGGGGGATACGAGCAGTACTTC
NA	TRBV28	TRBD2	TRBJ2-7	CASRERGRGEQYF	TGTGCCAGCAGGGAGCGCGGGAGGGGCGAGCAGTACTTC
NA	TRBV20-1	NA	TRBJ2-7	CSAREGTEALF	TGCAGTGCTAGAGAGGGTACCGAGGCTTTATTC
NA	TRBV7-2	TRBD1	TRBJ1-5	CASSLDSGGDQPQHF	TGTGCCAGCAGCTTAGATTCAGGGGGGGATCAGCCCCAGCATTTT
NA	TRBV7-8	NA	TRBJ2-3	CASSLAFVVSDTQYF	TGTGCCAGCAGCCTAGCGTTTGTTGTTTCAGATACGCAGTATTTT
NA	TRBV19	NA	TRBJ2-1	CASSGYGAQRHRYNEQFF	TGTGCCAGTAGTGGGTACGGGGCACAACGGCACAGGTACAATGAGCAGTTCTTC
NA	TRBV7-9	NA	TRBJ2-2	CASSLFWTPNTGELFF	TGTGCCAGCAGCTTATTTTGGACTCCGAACACCGGGGAGCTGTTTTTT
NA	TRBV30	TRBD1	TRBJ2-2	CAWSRGRETGELFF	TGTGCCTGGTCCAGGGGGCGAGAGACCGGGGAGCTGTTTTTT
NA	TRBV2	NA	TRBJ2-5	CASNPLGGDQETQYF	TGTGCCAGCAACCCGTTGGGCGGGGACCAAGAGACCCAGTACTTC
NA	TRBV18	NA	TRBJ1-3	CASSPTQSGRSGNTIYF	TGTGCCAGCTCACCTACACAGTCCGGGCGCTCTGGAAACACCATATATTTT
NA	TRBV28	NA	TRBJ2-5	CASSLSAGAAGTQYF	TGTGCCAGCAGTTTATCAGCAGGGGCGGCTGGGACCCAGTACTTC